In its sample, the clone carrying this T cell receptor beta chain was seen a few times. While infection was still active, Seattle patients were enrolled and then followed longitudinally. Some clones are missing from TCRdb's copy, which holds only in-frame ones; the method was immunoSEQ multiplex PCR. Altogether 250,000 to 400,000 clones are present, approximately 88% being singletons, with the ten largest covering 1.5% to 2%. This specimen comes from a study of blood T cell repertoires in COVID-19. Study-wide background: PBMCs, B-cell-depleted T cells, or T cells were the source of the cDNA or gDNA that made up the material.

V was cut by 5 bases and J by 7 bases, with 15 bases left in between. Germline assignment: CDR1 SNHLY and CDR2 FYNNEI. The CDR3 has 14 residues. The clonotype was recovered from a woman aged 25-40 years with COVID-19, enrolled during active disease. What was sequenced was peripheral blood. The chain has TRBV2 and TRBJ1-5; maybe TRBD1 (5 bases). The CDR3 nucleotides read TGTGCCAGCAGTAGCCAGGGATTGGGACAGCCCCAGCATTTT. This translates into CASSSQGLGQPQHF.